This TCR beta chain appears in the sequencing data of a study of blood T cell repertoires in COVID-19. The count of this clone is one. Enrollment of patients from Seattle took place during active infection, with longitudinal follow-up. Study processing details: It was from reference gene primer amplification that nucleated cell counts were estimated. Libraries were prepared by immunoSEQ multiplex PCR; TCRdb keeps only in-frame clonotypes and omits some of them. V and J calls and clone size are those listed in that table; D and trimming were worked out from the DNA. The table records approximately 300,000 clones, approximately 86% of them present only once. The CDR3 has 13 residues. Trimming removed 6 bases at V and 2 bases at J, with 9 bases between.

The J gene is TRBJ2-3, the V gene TRBV12-3 or TRBV12-4, with D hard to call. This TCR was sampled from a human donor with COVID-19, enrolled during active disease. The donor label of this sample is uncertain. The sample taken for sequencing was peripheral blood. CDR3 bases: TGTGCCAGCAGGACATGGTTCACAGATACGCAGTATTTT. This encodes CASRTWFTDTQYF.